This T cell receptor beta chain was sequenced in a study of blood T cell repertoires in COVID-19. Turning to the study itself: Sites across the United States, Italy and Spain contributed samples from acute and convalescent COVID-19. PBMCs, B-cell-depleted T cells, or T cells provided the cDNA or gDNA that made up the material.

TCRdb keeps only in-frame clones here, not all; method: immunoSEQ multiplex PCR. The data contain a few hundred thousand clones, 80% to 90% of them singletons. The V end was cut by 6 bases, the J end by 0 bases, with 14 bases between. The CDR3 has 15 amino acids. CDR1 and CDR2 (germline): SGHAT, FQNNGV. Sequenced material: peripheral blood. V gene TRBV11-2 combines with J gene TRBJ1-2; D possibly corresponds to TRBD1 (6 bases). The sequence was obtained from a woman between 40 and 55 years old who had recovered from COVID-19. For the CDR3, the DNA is TGTGCCAGCAGAGCCTCAGGGGTCCCTAACTATGGCTACACCTTC. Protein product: CASRASGVPNYGYTF.